Below, one T cell receptor (beta chain) is given with its context. The antigen is unknown. The sample belongs to a study of cytomegalovirus exposure and HLA in healthy donors. Study-wide results and limits: Reportedly, a later analysis found an Asian-associated ancestry cluster had fewer N-insertions than the roughly 630-donor mean. The productive fraction for most TCR beta V segments was about 90% or about 30% in an earlier analysis. Some V segments, including TRBV6-2 and TRBV6-3, were excluded as indistinguishable.

PCR involved 60 Vbeta and 13 Jbeta primers. Produced via immunoSEQ multiplex PCR; TCRdb's table is partial and in-frame only. The data contain roughly 160,000 clones, about four fifths of them seen just once; the ten biggest clones take up around 10%. V shed 0 bases and J shed 10 bases, with 16 bases lying between them. Germline CDR1 reads KGHSH; CDR2 reads LQKENI. This CDR3 is 16 amino acids long. The sequencing sample was made of PBMCs. The chain employs TRBV18 and TRBJ1-6; a possible D gene is TRBD1 (5 bases). This sequence originates from a man aged 45 to 65 in good health and CMV-seropositive. CDR3 bases: TGTGCCAGCTCACCACCTCAGGGTCTCGGTGCGTCACCCCTCCACTTT. This sequence encodes CASSPPQGLGASPLHF.